Below are 9 T cell receptor beta chains sequenced from a single sample in a study of OX40 agonist ivuxolimab in advanced cancers. TCRdb keeps only in-frame clones here, not all; method: immunoSEQ multiplex PCR. The sample has some 70,000 clones, more than 65% seen once; the top ten hold 1.1%. Sample: CD4+ or CD8+ T cells sorted from blood, taken in a trial of the OX40 agonist ivuxolimab. All receptors derive from an adult with an advanced solid tumor such as melanoma, head and neck, liver or kidney cancer.

The rearrangement uses TRBV12-5 and TRBJ2-1; unclear D gene. The CDR3 is 13 residues long. Looked up from germline, CDR1 is LGHNT and CDR2 is FRNRAP. Trimming removed 3 bases from V and 1 base from J, with 4 bases in between. Here the CDR3 DNA reads TGTGCTAGTGGTTTAGAATCCTACAATGAGCAGTTCTTC. Its translation: CASGLESYNEQFF.

This clone was detected only once. The V and J genes are TRBV6-5 and TRBJ2-1, with D possibly being TRBD2 (6 bases). The germline V and J ends were trimmed by 7 bases and 9 bases, with 16 bases remaining between them. Looked up from germline, CDR1 is MNHEY and CDR2 is SVGAGI. The CDR3 totals 13 residues. DNA for the CDR3: TGTGCCAGCACCGCGGGGAGACGGGGTGAGCAGTTCTTC. It codes for CASTAGRRGEQFF.

The count of this clone is one. The chain recombines TRBV5-6 with TRBJ2-1; no clear D. Germline V lookup: CDR1 SGHDT, CDR2 YYEEEE. The CDR3 runs 16 residues. V lost 0 bases and J 3 bases, leaving 13 bases between the germline ends. CDR3 loop: CASSLGLRDHYNEQFF. CDR3 in DNA: TGTGCCAGCAGCTTGGGGCTTAGGGATCACTACAATGAGCAGTTCTTC.

In the case of this clone: Other nucleotide sequences in the sample specify the same CDR3. The rearrangement links TRBV9 to TRBJ1-5; weak D call: TRBD1 (5 bases). The V and J ends lost 2 bases and 4 bases respectively, with 10 bases between them. CDR3 length equals 14 residues. Germline V gene data show CDR1 as SGDLS and CDR2 as YYNGEE. The CDR3 DNA is TGTGCCAGCAGCGTCGACCAGGGAAATCAGCCCCAGCATTTT. Its protein is CASSVDQGNQPQHF.

This clone came up a few times. The chain combines TRBV6-1 with TRBJ1-4; D uncertain. Germline V CDR1 and CDR2: MNHNS, SASEGT. There are 14 residues in the CDR3. The ends were cut back, 2 bases at V and 8 bases at J, with 12 bases in the middle. The CDR3 is CASSEYGEGEKLFF. DNA of the CDR3: TGTGCCAGCAGTGAATACGGCGAGGGAGAAAAACTGTTTTTT.

The rearrangement uses TRBV19 and TRBJ1-2; 9 bases agree with TRBD1. Unmatched junction bases numbered 1, after V lost 3 bases and J lost 2 bases. The CDR3 covers 14 residues. The germline CDR1 and CDR2 sequences are LNHDA and SQIVND (reference sequence). This chain's CDR3 is CASSMDRGNYGYTF. The CDR3 region has the DNA TGTGCCAGTAGTATGGACAGGGGCAACTATGGCTACACCTTC.

The V call is TRBV11-2, the J call TRBJ1-5; D remains unclear. Germline V lookup: CDR1 SGHAT, CDR2 FQNNGV. The CDR3 loop spans 12 amino acids. The V and J ends lost 4 bases and 3 bases respectively, with 4 bases between them. In nucleotides, the CDR3 is TGTGCCAGCAGCTCATACAATCAGCCCCAGCATTTT. Amino acids: CASSSYNQPQHF.

This chain links TRBV7-3 with TRBJ1-2; D is possibly TRBD1 (6 bases). Germline V gene data show CDR1 as SGHTA and CDR2 as FQGTGA. This CDR3 has 16 residues. Trimming took 2 bases from V and 10 from J, leaving 23 bases between them. In DNA form, the CDR3 reads TGTGCCAGCAGCTTACGGGGGGCCCGAGGGCTGGATGACTACACCTTC. Amino acid sequence: CASSLRGARGLDDYTF.

The chain recombines TRBV12-5 with TRBJ1-6; D gene unclear. The ends were cut back, 2 bases at V and 11 bases at J, with 13 bases in the middle. Germline CDR1 LGHNT, CDR2 FRNRAP. The CDR3 length is 14 residues. CDR3 amino acids: CASGLRPSGAPLHF. As DNA, the CDR3 is TGTGCTAGTGGTTTGAGACCCTCGGGAGCACCCCTCCACTTT.